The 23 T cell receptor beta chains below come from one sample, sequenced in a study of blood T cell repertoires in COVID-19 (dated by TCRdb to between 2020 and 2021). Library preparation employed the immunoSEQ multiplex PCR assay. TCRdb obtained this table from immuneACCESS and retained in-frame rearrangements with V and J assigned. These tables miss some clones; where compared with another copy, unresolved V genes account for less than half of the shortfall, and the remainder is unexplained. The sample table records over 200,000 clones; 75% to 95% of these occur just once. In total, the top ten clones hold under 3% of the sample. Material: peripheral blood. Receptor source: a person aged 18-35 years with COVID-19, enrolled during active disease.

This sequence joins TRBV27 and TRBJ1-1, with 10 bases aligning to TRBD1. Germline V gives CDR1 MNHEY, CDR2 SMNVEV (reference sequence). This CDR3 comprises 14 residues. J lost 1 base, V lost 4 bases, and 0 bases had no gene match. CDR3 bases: TGTGCCAGCAGTTGGGACAGGGGGAACACTGAAGCTTTCTTT. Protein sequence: CASSWDRGNTEAFF.

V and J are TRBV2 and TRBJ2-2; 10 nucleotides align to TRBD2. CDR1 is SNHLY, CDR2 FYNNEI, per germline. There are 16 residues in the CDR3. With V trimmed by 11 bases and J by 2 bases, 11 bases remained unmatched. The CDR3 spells CACRGASGGNTGELFF. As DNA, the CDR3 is TGTGCCTGCCGGGGGGCTAGCGGGGGAAACACCGGGGAGCTGTTTTTT. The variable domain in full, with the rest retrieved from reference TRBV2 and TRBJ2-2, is EPEVTQTPSHQVTQMGQEVILRCVPISNHLYFYWYRQILGQKVEFLVSFYNNEISEKSEIFDDQFSVERPDGSNFTLKIRSTKLEDSAMYFCACRGASGGNTGELFFGEGSRLTVL.

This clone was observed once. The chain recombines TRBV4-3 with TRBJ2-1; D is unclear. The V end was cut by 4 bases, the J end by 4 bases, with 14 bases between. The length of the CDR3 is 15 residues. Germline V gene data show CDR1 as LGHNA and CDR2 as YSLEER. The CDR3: CASSRTLDGYNEQFF. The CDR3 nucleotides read TGCGCCAGCAGCCGCACTCTAGATGGGTACAATGAGCAGTTCTTC.

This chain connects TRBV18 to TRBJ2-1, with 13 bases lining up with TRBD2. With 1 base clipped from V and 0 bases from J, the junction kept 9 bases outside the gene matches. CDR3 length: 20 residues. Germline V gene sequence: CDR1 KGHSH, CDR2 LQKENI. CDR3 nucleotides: TGTGCCAGCTCACCACGGACTAGCGGGAGCTTAATAGGCTCCTACAATGAGCAGTTCTTC. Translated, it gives CASSPRTSGSLIGSYNEQFF.

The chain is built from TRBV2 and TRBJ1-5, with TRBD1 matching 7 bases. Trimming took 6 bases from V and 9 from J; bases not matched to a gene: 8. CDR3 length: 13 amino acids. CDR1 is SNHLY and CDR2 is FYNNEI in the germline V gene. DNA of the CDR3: TGTGCCAGCAGACTAGGGACAGAACTGCCCCAGCATTTT. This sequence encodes CASRLGTELPQHF. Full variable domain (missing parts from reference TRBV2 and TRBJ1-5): EPEVTQTPSHQVTQMGQEVILRCVPISNHLYFYWYRQILGQKVEFLVSFYNNEISEKSEIFDDQFSVERPDGSNFTLKIRSTKLEDSAMYFCASRLGTELPQHFGDGTRLSIL.

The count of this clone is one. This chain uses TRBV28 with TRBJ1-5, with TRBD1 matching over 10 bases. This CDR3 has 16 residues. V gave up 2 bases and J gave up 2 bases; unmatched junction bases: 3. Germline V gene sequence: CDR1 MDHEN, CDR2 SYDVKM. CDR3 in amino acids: CASSLTGTGGNQPQHF. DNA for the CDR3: TGTGCCAGCAGTTTAACCGGGACAGGGGGCAATCAGCCCCAGCATTTT. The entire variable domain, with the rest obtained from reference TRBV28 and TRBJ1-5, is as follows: DVKVTQSSRYLVKRTGEKVFLECVQDMDHENMFWYRQDPGLGLRLIYFSYDVKMKEKGDIPEGYSVSREKKERFSLILESASTNQTSMYLCASSLTGTGGNQPQHFGDGTRLSIL.

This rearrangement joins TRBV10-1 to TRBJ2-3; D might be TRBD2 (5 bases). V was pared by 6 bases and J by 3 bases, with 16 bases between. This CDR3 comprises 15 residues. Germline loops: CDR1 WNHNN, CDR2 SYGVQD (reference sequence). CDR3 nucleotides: TGCGCCAGCAGCGGCACTATTGAGGGAACAGATACGCAGTATTTT. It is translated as CASSGTIEGTDTQYF.

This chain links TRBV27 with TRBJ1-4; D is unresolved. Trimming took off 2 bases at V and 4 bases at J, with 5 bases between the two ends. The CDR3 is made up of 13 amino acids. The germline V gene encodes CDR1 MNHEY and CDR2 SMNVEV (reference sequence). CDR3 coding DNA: TGTGCCAGCAGTTTACGGAGTAATGAAAAACTGTTTTTT. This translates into CASSLRSNEKLFF.

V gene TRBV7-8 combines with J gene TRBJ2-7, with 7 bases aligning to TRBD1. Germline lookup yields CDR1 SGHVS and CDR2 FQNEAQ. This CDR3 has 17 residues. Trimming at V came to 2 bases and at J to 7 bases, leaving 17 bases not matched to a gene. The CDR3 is CASSLYPSGTDLSEQYF. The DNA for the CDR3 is TGTGCCAGCAGCTTATACCCTTCCGGGACAGACCTCTCTGAGCAGTACTTC.

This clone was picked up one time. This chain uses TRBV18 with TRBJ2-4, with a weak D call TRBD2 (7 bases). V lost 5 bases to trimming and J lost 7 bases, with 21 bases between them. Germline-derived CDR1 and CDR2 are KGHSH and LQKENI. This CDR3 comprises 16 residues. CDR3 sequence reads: CASSAQGGGLANIQYF. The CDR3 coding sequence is TGTGCCAGCTCAGCCCAGGGAGGGGGTCTTGCGAACATTCAGTACTTC.

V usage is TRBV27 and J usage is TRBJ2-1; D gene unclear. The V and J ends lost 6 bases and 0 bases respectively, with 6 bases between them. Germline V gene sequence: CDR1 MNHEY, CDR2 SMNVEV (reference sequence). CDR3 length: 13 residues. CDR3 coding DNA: TGTGCCAGCAGCCATAGCTCCTACAATGAGCAGTTCTTC. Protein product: CASSHSSYNEQFF.

CDR3 DNA: TGCGCCAGCAGTCGGACAGGGGGTACAGATACGCAGTATTTT. Its translation: CASSRTGGTDTQYF. This chain connects TRBV5-1 to TRBJ2-3, with 10 bases that match TRBD1. The V gene's germline CDR1 is SGHRS and CDR2 YFSETQ. V was clipped by 5 bases and J by 3 bases; unmatched bases: 3. The CDR3 runs to 14 residues.

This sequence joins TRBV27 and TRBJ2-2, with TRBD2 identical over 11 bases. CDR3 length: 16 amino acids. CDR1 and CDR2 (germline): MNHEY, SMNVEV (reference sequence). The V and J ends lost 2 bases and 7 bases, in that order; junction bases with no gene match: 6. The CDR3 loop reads CASSLIAGGPGGELFF. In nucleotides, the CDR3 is TGTGCCAGCAGTTTAATAGCGGGAGGGCCTGGCGGGGAGCTGTTTTTT.

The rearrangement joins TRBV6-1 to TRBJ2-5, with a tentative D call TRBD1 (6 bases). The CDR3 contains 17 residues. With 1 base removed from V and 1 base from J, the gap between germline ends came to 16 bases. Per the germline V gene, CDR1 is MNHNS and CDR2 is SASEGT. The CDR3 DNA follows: TGTGCCAGCAGTGAAGTGCGGATACAGGGCCGCCAAGAGACCCAGTACTTC. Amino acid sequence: CASSEVRIQGRQETQYF.

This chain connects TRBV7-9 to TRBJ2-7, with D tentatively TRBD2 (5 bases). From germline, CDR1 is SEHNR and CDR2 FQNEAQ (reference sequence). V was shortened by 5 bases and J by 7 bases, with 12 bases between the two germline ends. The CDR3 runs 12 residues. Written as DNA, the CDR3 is TGTGCCAGCAGCCAGGACTTTGGGGAGCAGTACTTC. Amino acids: CASSQDFGEQYF.

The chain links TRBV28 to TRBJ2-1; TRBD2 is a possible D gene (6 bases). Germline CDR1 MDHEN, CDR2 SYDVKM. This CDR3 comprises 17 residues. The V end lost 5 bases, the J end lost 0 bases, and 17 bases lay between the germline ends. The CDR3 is CASSRSTSSSSYNEQFF. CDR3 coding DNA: TGTGCCAGCAGTCGATCCACTAGCTCGAGCTCCTACAATGAGCAGTTCTTC.

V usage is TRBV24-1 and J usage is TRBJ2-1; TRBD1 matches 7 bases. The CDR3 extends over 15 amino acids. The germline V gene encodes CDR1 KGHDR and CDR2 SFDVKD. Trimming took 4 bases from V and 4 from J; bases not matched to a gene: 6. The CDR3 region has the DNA TGTGCCACCAGTGAATCATCGGGACAGTACAATGAGCAGTTCTTC. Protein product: CATSESSGQYNEQFF.

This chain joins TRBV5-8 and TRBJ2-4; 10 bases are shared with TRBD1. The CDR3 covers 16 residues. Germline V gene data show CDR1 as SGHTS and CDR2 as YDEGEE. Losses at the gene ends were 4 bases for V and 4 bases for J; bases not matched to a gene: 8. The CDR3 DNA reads TGTGCCAGCAGCATAAACCCGGGACAGGGGAAAAACATTCAGTACTTC. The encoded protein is CASSINPGQGKNIQYF. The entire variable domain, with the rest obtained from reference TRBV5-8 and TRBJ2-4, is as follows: EAGVTQSPTHLIKTRGQQATLRCSPISGHTSVYWYQQALGLGLQFLLWYDEGEERNRGNFPPRFSGRQFPNYSSELNVNALELEDSALYLCASSINPGQGKNIQYFGAGTRLSVL.

Here the CDR3 reads CASSQEGGPYNEQFF. The CDR3 bases are TGTGCCAGCAGCCAAGAGGGAGGCCCCTACAATGAGCAGTTCTTC. The chain combines TRBV3-1 (or the pseudogene TRBV3-2) with TRBJ2-1; the D gene is possibly TRBD2 (6 bases). The V end was cut by 0 bases, the J end by 2 bases, with 8 bases between. Germline values: CDR1 LGHDT, CDR2 YNNKEL (reference sequence). This CDR3 region has 15 residues.

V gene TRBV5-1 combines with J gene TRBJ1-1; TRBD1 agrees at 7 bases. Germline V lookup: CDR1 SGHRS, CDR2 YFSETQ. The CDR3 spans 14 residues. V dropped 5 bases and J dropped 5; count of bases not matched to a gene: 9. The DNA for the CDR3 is TGCGCCAGCAGTACCAGGGGGTTAAGTACTGAAGCTTTCTTT. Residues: CASSTRGLSTEAFF. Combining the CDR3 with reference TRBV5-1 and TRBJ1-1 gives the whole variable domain KAGVTQTPRYLIKTRGQQVTLSCSPISGHRSVSWYQQTPGQGLQFLFEYFSETQRNKGNFPGRFSGRQFSNSRSEMNVSTLELGDSALYLCASSTRGLSTEAFFGQGTRLTVV.

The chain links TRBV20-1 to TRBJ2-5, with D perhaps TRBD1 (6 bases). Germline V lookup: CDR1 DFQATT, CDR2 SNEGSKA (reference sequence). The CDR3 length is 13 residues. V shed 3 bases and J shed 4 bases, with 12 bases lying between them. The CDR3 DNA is TGCAGTGCTAGTCCGGGACAAAGAGAGACCCAGTACTTC. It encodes CSASPGQRETQYF.

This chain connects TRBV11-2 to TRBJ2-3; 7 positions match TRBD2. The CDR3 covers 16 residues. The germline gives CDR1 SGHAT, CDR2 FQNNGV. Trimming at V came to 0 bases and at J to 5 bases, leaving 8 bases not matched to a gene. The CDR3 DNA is TGTGCCAGCAGCTTAGAGGGGGGACTATTGGGAGATACGCAGTATTTT. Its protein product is CASSLEGGLLGDTQYF.

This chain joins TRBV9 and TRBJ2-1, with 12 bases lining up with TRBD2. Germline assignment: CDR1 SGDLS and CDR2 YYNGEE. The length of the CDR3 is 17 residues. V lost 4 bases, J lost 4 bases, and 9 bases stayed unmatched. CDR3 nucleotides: TGTGCCAGCAGCCCTCAGACCGGGACTAGCGGGTACAATGAGCAGTTCTTC. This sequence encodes CASSPQTGTSGYNEQFF.